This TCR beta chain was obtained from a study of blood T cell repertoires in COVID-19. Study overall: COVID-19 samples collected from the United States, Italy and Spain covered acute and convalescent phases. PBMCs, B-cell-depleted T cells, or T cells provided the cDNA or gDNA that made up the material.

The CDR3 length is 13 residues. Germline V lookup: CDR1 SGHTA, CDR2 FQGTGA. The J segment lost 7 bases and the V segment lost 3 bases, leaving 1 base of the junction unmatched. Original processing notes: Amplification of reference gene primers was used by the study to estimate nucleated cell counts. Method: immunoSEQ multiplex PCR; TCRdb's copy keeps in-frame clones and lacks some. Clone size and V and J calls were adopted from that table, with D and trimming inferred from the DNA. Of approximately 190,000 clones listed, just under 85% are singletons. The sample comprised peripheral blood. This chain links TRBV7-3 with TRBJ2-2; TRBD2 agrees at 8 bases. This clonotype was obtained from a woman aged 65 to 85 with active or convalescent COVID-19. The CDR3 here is CASSLSGGGELFF. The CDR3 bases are TGTGCCAGCAGCTTGAGCGGGGGCGGGGAGCTGTTTTTT.